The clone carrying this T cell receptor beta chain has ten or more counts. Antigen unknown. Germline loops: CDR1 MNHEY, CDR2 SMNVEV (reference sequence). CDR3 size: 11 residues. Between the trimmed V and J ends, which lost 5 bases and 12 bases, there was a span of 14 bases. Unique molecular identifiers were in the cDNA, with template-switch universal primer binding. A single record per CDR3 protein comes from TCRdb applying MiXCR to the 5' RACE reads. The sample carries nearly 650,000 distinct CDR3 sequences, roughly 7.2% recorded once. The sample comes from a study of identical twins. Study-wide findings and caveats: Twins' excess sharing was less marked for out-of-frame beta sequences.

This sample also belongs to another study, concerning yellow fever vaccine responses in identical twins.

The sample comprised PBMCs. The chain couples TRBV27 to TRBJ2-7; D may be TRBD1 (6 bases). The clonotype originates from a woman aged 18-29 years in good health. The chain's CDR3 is CASSPDRGRYF. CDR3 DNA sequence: TGTGCCAGCAGTCCGGACAGAGGCCGGTACTTC.